This is a list of T cell receptor beta chains from one sample in a study of T-cell memory formation after mild COVID-19. TCRdb called the 5' RACE reads again in MiXCR, with one record for every CDR3 protein. The sample includes 450,000 to 650,000 distinct CDR3 sequences, about a fifth of them seen just once. Sequencing input: PBMCs or a T cell subset sorted from them (not recorded which). Receptors were obtained from an adult woman who had mild COVID-19 (a few samples of this study predate the infection). Cell type and time point are not known. The CDR3 runs from the conserved cysteine through the conserved F or W. A D gene is named only where the DNA matches it firmly. Not all rows give a size; the values are once, few, many and, for expanded clones, a class.

v_gene: TRBV19
j_gene: TRBJ2-7
d_gene: TRBD2
abundance: .
CDR3aa: CASSIARLAGAEQYF
CDR3nt: TGTGCCAGTAGTATAGCGAGACTAGCCGGGGCTGAGCAGTACTTC

v_gene: TRBV20-1
j_gene: TRBJ1-4
d_gene: .
abundance: .
CDR3aa: CSARKGRTTNEKLFF
CDR3nt: TGCAGTGCTAGGAAGGGTCGAACAACTAATGAAAAACTGTTTTTT

v_gene: TRBV12-3/TRBV12-4
j_gene: TRBJ2-1
d_gene: .
abundance: .
CDR3aa: CASSPPRGNNEQFF
CDR3nt: TGTGCCAGCAGCCCACCCCGGGGAAACAATGAGCAGTTCTTC

v_gene: TRBV11-2
j_gene: TRBJ2-2
d_gene: .
abundance: .
CDR3aa: CASSPPGLWISNTGELFF
CDR3nt: TGTGCCAGCAGCCCACCGGGACTCTGGATTTCGAACACCGGGGAGCTGTTTTTT

v_gene: TRBV7-2
j_gene: TRBJ2-7
d_gene: .
abundance: .
CDR3aa: CASSLAATGRRTYEQYF
CDR3nt: TGTGCCAGCAGCTTAGCGGCCACAGGGAGACGAACTTACGAGCAGTACTTC

v_gene: TRBV21-1
j_gene: TRBJ2-2
d_gene: .
abundance: few
CDR3aa: CASSKVWGSCTGELFF
CDR3nt: TGTGCCAGCAGCAAGGTCTGGGGTAGCTGTACCGGGGAGCTGTTTTTT

v_gene: TRBV4-1
j_gene: TRBJ2-7
d_gene: TRBD1
abundance: .
CDR3aa: CASGYQTGGLYEQYF
CDR3nt: TGCGCCAGCGGATACCAGACAGGGGGTCTATACGAGCAGTACTTC

v_gene: TRBV9
j_gene: TRBJ2-2
d_gene: TRBD1
abundance: few
CDR3aa: CASSIGQGNTGELFF
CDR3nt: TGTGCCAGCAGCATCGGACAGGGTAACACCGGGGAGCTGTTTTTT

v_gene: TRBV30
j_gene: TRBJ2-2
d_gene: TRBD2
abundance: .
CDR3aa: CAWARLAGGPVGELFF
CDR3nt: TGTGCCTGGGCCCGGCTAGCGGGGGGGCCGGTCGGGGAGCTGTTTTTT

v_gene: TRBV4-1
j_gene: TRBJ2-4
d_gene: TRBD1
abundance: few
CDR3aa: CASSQDDRGLWNIQYF
CDR3nt: TGCGCCAGCAGCCAAGATGACAGGGGGCTTTGGAACATTCAGTACTTC

v_gene: TRBV5-6
j_gene: TRBJ2-5
d_gene: .
abundance: .
CDR3aa: CASRPGGKETQYF
CDR3nt: TGTGCCAGCAGACCCGGAGGTAAAGAGACCCAGTACTTC

v_gene: TRBV3-1
j_gene: TRBJ2-1
d_gene: .
abundance: few
CDR3aa: CASSRARYGEQFF
CDR3nt: TGTGCCAGCAGCCGCGCCCGATACGGTGAGCAGTTCTTC

v_gene: TRBV24-1
j_gene: TRBJ2-5
d_gene: .
abundance: .
CDR3aa: CATSDYDNYQETQYF
CDR3nt: TGTGCCACCAGTGATTACGACAATTACCAAGAGACCCAGTACTTC

v_gene: TRBV6-6
j_gene: TRBJ1-2
d_gene: .
abundance: .
CDR3aa: CASSYTDGYTF
CDR3nt: TGTGCCAGCAGTTACACCGATGGCTACACCTTC

v_gene: TRBV4-2
j_gene: TRBJ1-2
d_gene: .
abundance: .
CDR3aa: CASSQVARESNYGYTF
CDR3nt: TGTGCCAGCAGCCAAGTTGCCAGGGAGAGTAACTATGGCTACACCTTC

v_gene: TRBV29-1
j_gene: TRBJ2-3
d_gene: .
abundance: .
CDR3aa: CSVDGPTDTQYF
CDR3nt: TGCAGCGTTGATGGGCCCACAGATACGCAGTATTTT

v_gene: TRBV7-6
j_gene: TRBJ2-7
d_gene: .
abundance: .
CDR3aa: CASSLWDGSEQYF
CDR3nt: TGTGCCAGCAGCTTGTGGGATGGATCCGAGCAGTACTTC

v_gene: TRBV24-1
j_gene: TRBJ2-7
d_gene: TRBD1
abundance: .
CDR3aa: CATSDYGQAPIHEQYF
CDR3nt: TGTGCCACCAGTGATTACGGACAGGCCCCAATCCACGAGCAGTACTTC

v_gene: TRBV29-1
j_gene: TRBJ2-4
d_gene: TRBD2
abundance: many
CDR3aa: CSVDSGDIQYF
CDR3nt: TGCAGCGTTGATAGCGGGGACATTCAGTACTTC

v_gene: TRBV5-1
j_gene: TRBJ2-6
d_gene: .
abundance: .
CDR3aa: CASCDEEAGANVLTF
CDR3nt: TGCGCCAGCTGCGATGAGGAGGCTGGGGCCAACGTCCTGACTTTC